This is a list of T cell receptor beta chains from one sample in a study of metastatic and nonmetastatic thyroid tumors. TCRdb reanalyzed the PCR reads via MiXCR. The sample comprises 30,000 to 40,000 clones, 25% to 30% of which are singletons, and approximately 9.9% rests with the top ten. Sample: blood. The receptors stem from a female donor with papillary thyroid cancer or a benign thyroid nodule (not recorded which). Some clones in this sample may be carry-over from other donors' samples. Both conserved end residues are part of each CDR3. D genes are given only for firm matches. Size tells how often a clone was seen (once, few, many) or the class of an expanded clone, and some rows leave it out.

j_call	v_call	d_call	clone_size	cdr3_nt	cdr3_aa
TRBJ2-7	TRBV2	NA	NA	TGTGCCAGCAGTCCCAATTACGAGCAGTACTTC	CASSPNYEQYF
TRBJ1-1	TRBV5-1	NA	many	TGCGCCAGCAGCTTGGGAGGTCTGAACACTGAAGCTTTCTTT	CASSLGGLNTEAFF
TRBJ2-7	TRBV27	TRBD2	few	TGTGCCAGCTCCATGAGAGGCGGGGGGGGGTACGAGCAGTACTTC	CASSMRGGGGYEQYF
TRBJ1-2	TRBV4-1	TRBD1	NA	TGCGCCAGCAGCCCCCCTGGTGACAGGGTTGGCTACACCTTC	CASSPPGDRVGYTF
TRBJ2-6	TRBV6-1	NA	NA	TGTGCCAGCAGTGAAGGGGGATCTGGGGCCAACGTCCTGACTTTC	CASSEGGSGANVLTF
TRBJ2-1	TRBV11-2	TRBD1	NA	TGTGCCAGCAGCCCCTTGGAGGGGACAGGGGAGCAGTTCTTC	CASSPLEGTGEQFF
TRBJ2-3	TRBV20-1	TRBD1	NA	TGCAGTGCCCGCCGGACAGGGGGCACGACCACAGATACGCAGTATTTT	CSARRTGGTTTDTQYF
TRBJ1-1	TRBV13	NA	NA	TGTGCCAGCAGCTTAGATTTTGGCACTGAAGCTTTCTTT	CASSLDFGTEAFF
TRBJ2-1	TRBV11-1	TRBD2	NA	TGTGCCAGCAGCCGATACGCGGGAGTACTATCCTACAATGAGCAGTTCTTC	CASSRYAGVLSYNEQFF
TRBJ1-2	TRBV10-2	NA	NA	TGCGCCAGCAGTGAGTCGGAGGGGTTAAACTATGGCTACACCTTC	CASSESEGLNYGYTF
TRBJ2-7	TRBV28	NA	medium-sized	TGTGCCAGCAGTTTGGCCTACGAGCAGTACTTC	CASSLAYEQYF
TRBJ1-1	TRBV11-2	NA	NA	TGTGCCAGCAGCCAGTGGGGCGGCGTGCCCCTGGTCACTGAAGCTTTCTTT	CASSQWGGVPLVTEAFF
TRBJ1-4	TRBV18	NA	NA	TGTGCCAGCTCACCTGGTAGGGGTGAAAAACTGTTTTTT	CASSPGRGEKLFF
TRBJ2-5	TRBV20-1	NA	many	TGCAGTGCCCCAAGAACAGGAAGGGGCCTCCAAGAGACCCAGTACTTC	CSAPRTGRGLQETQYF
TRBJ2-1	TRBV5-5	TRBD1	NA	TGTGCCAGCAGCTTGTGGCAGGGGGTCGATGAGCAGTTCTTC	CASSLWQGVDEQFF
TRBJ2-6	TRBV28	TRBD1	few	TGTGCCAGCAGCACTAACAGGGGTACCAACGTCCTGACTTTC	CASSTNRGTNVLTF
TRBJ1-2	TRBV5-1	TRBD1	many	TGCGCCAGCAGCTCTGGACAGGTGCACGACTATGGCTACACCTTC	CASSSGQVHDYGYTF
TRBJ2-5	TRBV5-5	NA	many	TGTGCCAGCAGCTTGGTTGTTGTAGGGGACCAAGAGACCCAGTACTTC	CASSLVVVGDQETQYF
TRBJ1-1	TRBV2	NA	NA	TGTGCCAGCAGTTGGGACGTGAACACTGAAGCTTTCTTT	CASSWDVNTEAFF
TRBJ2-1	TRBV6-5	TRBD2	NA	TGTGCCAGCAGTTACAGCGGCGGGAGGGGGTACAATGAGCAGTTCTTC	CASSYSGGRGYNEQFF